This TCR beta chain came from a study of naive and memory T cell subsets. Cells stained for CD3, CD4, CD8, CD45RA, CD27 and viability were sorted into four CD45RA/CD27 subsets. The V and J ends lost 0 bases and 5 bases respectively, with 16 bases between them. This CDR3 spans 16 amino acids. From germline, CDR1 is MNHEY and CDR2 SVGEGT. At least ten counts were recorded for this clonotype. As yet, its antigen is unknown. The beta constant-region primer was an equimolar mix of two oligonucleotides covering TRBC1 and TRBC2. Four rounds of PCR amplified the ligated cDNA using nested alpha and beta constant-region primers plus SP2. Ligation attached a single-stranded oligonucleotide with a 12-nucleotide UMI and the SP2 primer to the cDNA 3' end. TCRdb reprocessed the UMI-ligation and nested PCR reads via MiXCR and lists one record per CDR3 protein. The sample shows 90,000 to 120,000 distinct CDR3 sequences, more than 12% of them seen only once.

Findings and caveats of the study: Especially in CD8 cells, naive repertoires contained a few larger clonotypes, possibly CD45RA-re-expressing memory cells. A clonotype means one alpha or beta sequence, not an alpha/beta pair.

This receptor was identified in a human donor in good health. The chain joins TRBV6-2 or TRBV6-3 to TRBJ1-2; D perhaps matches TRBD1 (5 bases). The sequencing sample was made of naive CD8+ T cells from blood. Here the CDR3 reads CASSYSLGDVVYGYTF. DNA of the CDR3: TGTGCCAGCAGTTACTCGCTGGGGGACGTCGTTTATGGCTACACCTTC.